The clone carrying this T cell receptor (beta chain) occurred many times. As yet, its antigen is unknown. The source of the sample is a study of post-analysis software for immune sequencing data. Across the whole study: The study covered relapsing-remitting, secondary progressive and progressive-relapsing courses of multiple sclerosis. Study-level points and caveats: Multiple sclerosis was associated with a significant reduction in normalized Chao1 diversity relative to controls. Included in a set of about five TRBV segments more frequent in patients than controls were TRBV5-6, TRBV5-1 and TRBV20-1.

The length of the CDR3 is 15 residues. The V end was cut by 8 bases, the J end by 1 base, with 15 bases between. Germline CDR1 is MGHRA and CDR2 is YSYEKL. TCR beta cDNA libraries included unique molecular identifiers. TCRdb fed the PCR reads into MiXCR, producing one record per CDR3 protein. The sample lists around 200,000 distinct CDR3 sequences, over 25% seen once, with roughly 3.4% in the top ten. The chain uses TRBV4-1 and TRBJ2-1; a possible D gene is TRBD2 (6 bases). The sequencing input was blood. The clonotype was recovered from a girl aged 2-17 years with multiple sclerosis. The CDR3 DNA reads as TGCGCCAGCGGGGGGAAGGCGGGGTCCTACAATGAGCAGTTCTTC. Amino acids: CASGGKAGSYNEQFF.